This TCR beta chain is from a study of OX40 agonist ivuxolimab in advanced cancers. Turning to the study itself: At just under 85% male, the cohort had a mean age of around 56 years, ranging from 23 to 79.

Germline V gene lookup returns CDR1 SNHLY and CDR2 FYNNEI. The CDR3 covers 15 residues. Trimming removed 6 bases from V and 4 bases from J, with 15 bases in between. Using immunoSEQ multiplex PCR, the repertoire was profiled, and TCRdb retains in-frame clones only, with some absent. The sample records 50,000 to 75,000 clones, approximately 85% being singletons. This clone was observed once. Sequenced here: CD4+ or CD8+ T cells sorted from blood, sampled in a trial of the OX40 agonist ivuxolimab. The TCR sequence derives from an adult with an advanced solid tumor such as melanoma, head and neck, liver or kidney cancer. The rearrangement links TRBV2 to TRBJ2-2; D gene unclear. In DNA form, the CDR3 reads TGTGCCAGCAGCCCCAATACAGACTCCACCGGGGAGCTGTTTTTT. Amino acid sequence: CASSPNTDSTGELFF.